This is a list of T cell receptor beta chains from one sample in a study of T-cell reconstitution after alpha-beta-depleted transplantation in children. TCRdb reanalysed the PCR reads using MiXCR and keeps one entry per CDR3 protein. The sample comprises fewer than 350,000 distinct CDR3 sequences, roughly 11% of which are singletons, and roughly a quarter rests with the top ten. This specimen consisted of peripheral blood, obtained 180 days after TCRalphabeta/CD19-depleted stem cell transplant. These receptors all stem from a male patient aged 2 to 10 who had a stem cell transplant for chronic granulomatous disease, so the T cells may come from the graft donor. Both conserved end residues are part of each CDR3. The order of the fields is clone size, J gene, V gene, D gene, CDR3 DNA, CDR3 protein. The D gene is left open where the match is weak. Size is stated for part of the rows, as once, few or many counts, or as a class when the clone is expanded.

>few|TRBJ1-6|TRBV6-5|NA
TGTGCCAGCAGTTACGGCGGGGGTACAAGATCACCCCTCCACTTT
CASSYGGGTRSPLHF
>many|TRBJ2-2|TRBV7-3|NA
TGTGCCAGCAGACCAGCGAACACCGGGGAGCTGTTTTTT
CASRPANTGELFF
>many|TRBJ2-2|TRBV7-3|NA
TGTGCCAGCAGCTTAAAGAGCACCGGGGAGCTGTTTTTT
CASSLKSTGELFF
>many|TRBJ2-3|TRBV27|NA
TGTGCCAGCTCTCGGGCTAGCACAGATACGCAGTATTTT
CASSRASTDTQYF
>many|TRBJ2-5|TRBV12-3/TRBV12-4|NA
TGTGCCAGCAGTTTCCGGGGGCCCCAAGAGACCCAGTACTTC
CASSFRGPQETQYF
>many|TRBJ1-2|TRBV5-6|TRBD1
TGTGCCAGCAGCCAGGTACAGGGGCGCGCAATCTTC
CASSQVQGRAIF
>many|TRBJ2-1|TRBV5-1|TRBD2
TGTGCCAGCAGGTCCGGGACTAGCGGATACAATGAGCAGTTCTTC
CASRSGTSGYNEQFF
>NA|TRBJ1-3|TRBV28|TRBD1
TGTGCCAGCAGTTTCCCCGGGACAGCCAGAAACACCATATATTTT
CASSFPGTARNTIYF
>many|TRBJ2-7|TRBV3-1|NA
TGTGCCAGCAGCCCTCTTACTAGCTACGAGCAGTACTTC
CASSPLTSYEQYF
>NA|TRBJ1-1|TRBV19|NA
TGTGCCAGTAGTACAACAGGGCCTGTGGGCACTGAAGCTTTCTTT
CASSTTGPVGTEAFF
>many|TRBJ2-2|TRBV12-3/TRBV12-4|TRBD2
TGTGCCAGCAGTGCGGGGGGGCAGACCGGGGAGCTGTTTTTT
CASSAGGQTGELFF
>NA|TRBJ2-5|TRBV6-5|TRBD2
TGTGCCAGCAGTCTCGGACTAGCGGGGGTTACTAGACAAGAGACCCAGTACTTC
CASSLGLAGVTRQETQYF
>many|TRBJ2-2|TRBV2|TRBD2
TGTGCCAGCACCGGGACTAGCGGGTCGAACACCGGGGAGCTGTTTTTT
CASTGTSGSNTGELFF
>many|TRBJ1-4|TRBV12-3/TRBV12-4|NA
TGTGCCAGCAGTGAACGACAACAGGGAGCTATCGGATCAACTAATGAAAAACTGTTTTTT
CASSERQQGAIGSTNEKLFF
>many|TRBJ1-5|TRBV29-1|TRBD1
TGCAGCGCTATGGGGACAGGGACGGCCCAGCATTTT
CSAMGTGTAQHF